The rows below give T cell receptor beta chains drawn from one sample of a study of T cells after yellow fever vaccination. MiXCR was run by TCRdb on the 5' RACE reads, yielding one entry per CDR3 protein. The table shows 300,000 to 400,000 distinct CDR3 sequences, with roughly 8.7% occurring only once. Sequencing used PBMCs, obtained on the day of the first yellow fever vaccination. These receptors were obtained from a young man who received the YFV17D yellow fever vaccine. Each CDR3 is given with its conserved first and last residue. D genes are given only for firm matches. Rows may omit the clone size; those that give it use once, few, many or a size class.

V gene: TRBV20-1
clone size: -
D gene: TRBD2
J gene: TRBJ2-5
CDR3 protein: CSATGTSGGAAETQYF
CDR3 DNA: TGCAGTGCGACCGGGACTAGCGGGGGGGCAGCAGAGACCCAGTACTTC

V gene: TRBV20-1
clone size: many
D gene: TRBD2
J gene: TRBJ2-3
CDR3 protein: CSVPLWERGVADTQYF
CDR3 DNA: TGCAGTGTTCCCCTTTGGGAGCGGGGGGTTGCAGATACGCAGTATTTT

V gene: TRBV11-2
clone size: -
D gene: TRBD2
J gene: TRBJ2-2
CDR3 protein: CASRHRSPGGYTGELFF
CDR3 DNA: TGTGCCAGCAGACACCGTAGTCCGGGGGGGTACACCGGGGAGCTGTTTTTT

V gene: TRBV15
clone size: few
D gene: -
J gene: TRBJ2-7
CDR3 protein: CATSRNMAEQYF
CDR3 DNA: TGTGCCACCAGCAGGAATATGGCCGAGCAGTACTTC

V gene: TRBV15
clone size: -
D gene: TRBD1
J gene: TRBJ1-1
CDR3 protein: CATSRDSVQGVTEAFF
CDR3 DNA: TGTGCCACCAGCAGAGATTCAGTACAGGGGGTAACTGAAGCTTTCTTT

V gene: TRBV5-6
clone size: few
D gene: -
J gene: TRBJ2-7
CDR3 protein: CASSQFRGVSSYEQYF
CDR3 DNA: TGTGCCAGCAGCCAGTTTAGGGGGGTGAGCTCCTACGAGCAGTACTTC

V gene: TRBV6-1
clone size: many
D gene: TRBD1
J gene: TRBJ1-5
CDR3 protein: CASSPQGAWGNQPQHF
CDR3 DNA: TGTGCCAGCAGCCCCCAGGGGGCTTGGGGCAATCAGCCCCAGCATTTT

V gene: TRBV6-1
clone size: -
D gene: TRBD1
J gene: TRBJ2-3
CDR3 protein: CASRDRHTDTQYF
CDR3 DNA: TGTGCCAGCAGGGACAGGCACACAGATACGCAGTATTTT

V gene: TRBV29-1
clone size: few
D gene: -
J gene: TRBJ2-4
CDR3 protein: CSVVGQGMNIQYF
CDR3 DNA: TGCAGCGTTGTCGGCCAGGGTATGAACATTCAGTACTTC

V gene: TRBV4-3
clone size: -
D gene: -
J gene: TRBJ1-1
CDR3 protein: CASSQDRGITEAFF
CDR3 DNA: TGCGCCAGCAGCCAAGATCGGGGGATTACTGAAGCTTTCTTT

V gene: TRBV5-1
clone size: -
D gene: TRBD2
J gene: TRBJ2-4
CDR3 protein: CASSFSSPLAGVAKNIQYF
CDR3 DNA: TGCGCCAGCAGCTTTTCCTCTCCCTTAGCGGGGGTAGCCAAAAACATTCAGTACTTC

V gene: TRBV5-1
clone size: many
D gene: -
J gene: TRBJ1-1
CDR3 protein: CASSQTGNTEAFF
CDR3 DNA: TGCGCCAGCTCGCAGACAGGGAACACTGAAGCTTTCTTT

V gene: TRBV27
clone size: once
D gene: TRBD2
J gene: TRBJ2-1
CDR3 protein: CASSLTVAGVNEQFF
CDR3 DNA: TGTGCCAGCAGTTTAACGGTAGCGGGGGTGAATGAGCAGTTCTTC

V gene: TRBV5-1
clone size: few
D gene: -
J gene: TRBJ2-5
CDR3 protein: CASSLRSGLETQYF
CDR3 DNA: TGCGCCAGCAGCTTGAGGTCAGGGCTCGAGACCCAGTACTTC

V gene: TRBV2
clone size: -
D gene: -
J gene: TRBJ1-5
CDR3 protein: CASRGQSNQPQHF
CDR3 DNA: TGTGCCAGCAGGGGGCAGTCCAATCAGCCCCAGCATTTT

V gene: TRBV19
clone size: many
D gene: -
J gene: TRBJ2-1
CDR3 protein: CASSSPGDYNEQFF
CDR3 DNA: TGTGCCAGTAGTTCGCCAGGGGACTACAATGAGCAGTTCTTC

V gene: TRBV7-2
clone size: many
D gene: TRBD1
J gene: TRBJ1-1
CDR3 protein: CASSLVSTGRETEAFF
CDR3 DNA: TGTGCCAGCAGCTTAGTGTCGACAGGGAGGGAGACTGAAGCTTTCTTT

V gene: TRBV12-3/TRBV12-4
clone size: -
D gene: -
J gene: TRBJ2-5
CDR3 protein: CASSTRGLAETQYF
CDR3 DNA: TGTGCCAGCAGTACCAGGGGTCTTGCAGAGACCCAGTACTTC

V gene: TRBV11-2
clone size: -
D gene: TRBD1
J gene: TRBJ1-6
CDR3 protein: CASSRRNDRGLGSPLHF
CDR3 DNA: TGTGCCAGCAGCCGACGAAATGACAGGGGGCTGGGATCACCCCTCCACTTT

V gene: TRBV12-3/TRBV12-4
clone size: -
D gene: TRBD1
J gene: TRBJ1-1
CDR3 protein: CASGRIQGGGEAFF
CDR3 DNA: TGTGCCAGCGGCCGAATCCAGGGGGGGGGTGAAGCTTTCTTT

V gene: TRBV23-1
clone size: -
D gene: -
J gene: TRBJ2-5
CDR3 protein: CASSHETKRTEETQYF
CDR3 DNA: TGCGCCAGCAGTCATGAGACGAAGCGTACCGAAGAGACCCAGTACTTC

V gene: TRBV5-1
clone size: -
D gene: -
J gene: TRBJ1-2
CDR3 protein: CTSSTTGLSGYTF
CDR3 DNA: TGCACCAGCAGCACTACAGGGTTGAGCGGCTACACCTTC

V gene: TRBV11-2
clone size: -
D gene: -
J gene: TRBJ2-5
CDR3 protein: CASSSSPGQGETQYF
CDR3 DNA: TGTGCCAGCAGCTCGTCGCCGGGTCAGGGGGAGACCCAGTACTTC

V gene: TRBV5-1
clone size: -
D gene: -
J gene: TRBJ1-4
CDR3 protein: CASSLGPRATNEKLFF
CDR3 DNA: TGCGCCAGCAGCTTGGGGCCCAGAGCAACTAATGAAAAACTGTTTTTT

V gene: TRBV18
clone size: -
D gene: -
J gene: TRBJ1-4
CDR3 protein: CASSPWTTNEKLFF
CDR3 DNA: TGTGCCAGCTCACCATGGACAACTAATGAAAAACTGTTTTTT

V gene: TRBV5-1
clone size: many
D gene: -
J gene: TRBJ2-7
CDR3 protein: CASSLRGDEQYF
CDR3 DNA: TGCGCCAGCAGCTTAAGGGGAGACGAGCAGTACTTC

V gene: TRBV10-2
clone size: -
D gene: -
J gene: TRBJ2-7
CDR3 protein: CASSDAGAGEQYF
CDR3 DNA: TGCGCCAGCAGTGACGCGGGGGCGGGGGAGCAGTACTTC

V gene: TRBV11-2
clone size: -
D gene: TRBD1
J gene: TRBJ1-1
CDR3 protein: CASSLEGAAAFF
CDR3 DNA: TGTGCCAGCAGCCTGGAGGGGGCTGCAGCTTTCTTT

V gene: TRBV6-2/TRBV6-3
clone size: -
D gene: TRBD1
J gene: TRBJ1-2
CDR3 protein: CASSYRTGLKGYTF
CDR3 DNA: TGTGCCAGCAGTTACCGGACAGGGTTAAAGGGCTACACCTTC

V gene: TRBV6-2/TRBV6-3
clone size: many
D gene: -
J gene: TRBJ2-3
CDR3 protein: CASSYRDRRDTQYF
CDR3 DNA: TGTGCCAGCAGTTACAGGGACCGCAGAGATACGCAGTATTTT

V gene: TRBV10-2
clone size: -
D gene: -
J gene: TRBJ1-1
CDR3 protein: CASSEIGTTTFF
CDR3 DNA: TGCGCCAGCAGTGAGATAGGGACAACGACTTTCTTT

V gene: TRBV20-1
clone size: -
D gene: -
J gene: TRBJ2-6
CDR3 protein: CSATGPAGGANVLTF
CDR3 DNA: TGCAGTGCCACAGGCCCGGCGGGGGGGGCCAACGTCCTGACTTTC

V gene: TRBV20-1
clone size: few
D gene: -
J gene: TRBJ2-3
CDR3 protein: CSAFKTGTDTQYF
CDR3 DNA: TGCAGTGCTTTCAAGACGGGTACAGATACGCAGTATTTT

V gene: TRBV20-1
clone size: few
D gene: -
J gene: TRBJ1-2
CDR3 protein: CSARDLANYGYTF
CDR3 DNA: TGCAGTGCTAGAGATCTTGCTAACTATGGCTACACCTTC

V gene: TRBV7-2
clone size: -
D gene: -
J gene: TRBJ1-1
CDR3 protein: CASRTRETNTEAFF
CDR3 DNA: TGTGCCAGCAGAACACGCGAAACGAACACTGAAGCTTTCTTT

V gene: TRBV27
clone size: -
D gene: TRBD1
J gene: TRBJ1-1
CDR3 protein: CASSRLTPRGPDTEAFF
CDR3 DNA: TGTGCCAGCAGTCGCCTAACCCCCAGGGGGCCCGACACTGAAGCTTTCTTT

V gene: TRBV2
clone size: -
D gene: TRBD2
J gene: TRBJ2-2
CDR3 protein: CASRLGEGTGELFF
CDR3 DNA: TGTGCCAGCAGGTTGGGGGAGGGGACCGGGGAGCTGTTTTTT

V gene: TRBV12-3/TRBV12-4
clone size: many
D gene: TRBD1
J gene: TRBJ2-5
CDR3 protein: CASSPGQVETQYF
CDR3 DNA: TGTGCCAGCAGTCCGGGACAGGTTGAGACCCAGTACTTC

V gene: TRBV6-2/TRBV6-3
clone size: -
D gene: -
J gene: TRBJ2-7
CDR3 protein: CASSYRDGRPPYEQYF
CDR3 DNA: TGTGCCAGCAGTTACCGGGACGGAAGGCCTCCCTACGAGCAGTACTTC